A selection of T cell receptor beta chains follows, all from one sample in a study of blood T cell repertoires in COVID-19. Assay used: immunoSEQ multiplex PCR; TCRdb lists only in-frame clones, some missing. The table lists 230,000 or so clones, around 82% of them singletons, with roughly 3.1% in the top ten. Sequencing used PBMCs or T cells enriched from blood (not recorded which). The receptor source for this set is a man between 45 and 60 years old who had recovered from COVID-19. Each CDR3 is given without its conserved first and last residue. A D gene is named only where the DNA matches it firmly.

TRBD2,TRBJ2-4,TRBV5-4,ASSARGGPNIQY
-,TRBJ2-5,TRBV21-1,ASSKALIGRGETQY
TRBD1,TRBJ1-4,TRBV5-1,ASSKGQGKNEKLF
TRBD2,TRBJ2-1,TRBV11-2,ASSPTSGIYNEQF
-,TRBJ1-3,TRBV3-1/TRBV3-2,ASSQEASSRNTIY
TRBD2,TRBJ2-1,TRBV27,ASRESAGGRPSV
TRBD1,TRBJ1-1,TRBV6-5,ASSRTGWGNTEAF
-,TRBJ1-4,TRBV21-1,ASSKPPQRASNEKLF
TRBD2,TRBJ2-7,TRBV6-2/TRBV6-3,ASSYGLAGTYEQY
TRBD1,TRBJ1-2,TRBV5-1,ARSWGAGGSYGYT
-,TRBJ1-5,TRBV9,ASSVSPEGNQPQH
TRBD2,TRBJ2-3,TRBV5-1,ASSLPGGTTDTQY
-,TRBJ2-5,TRBV28,ASRHGQLMYQETQY
-,TRBJ2-7,TRBV6-2/TRBV6-3,ASSPNRWRGYEQY
-,TRBJ1-4,TRBV19,ASRLGHGNEKLF
-,TRBJ1-1,TRBV27,ASSLYSGAEAF
-,TRBJ1-5,TRBV10-1,ASSDLMWPQH
TRBD2,TRBJ2-7,TRBV5-6,ASSLGGRGSYEQY
-,TRBJ2-3,TRBV7-2,ASSSELFTDTQY
-,TRBJ1-2,TRBV29-1,SVEATGLHGYT
-,TRBJ1-1,TRBV30,AWSLTRGTEAF
TRBD2,TRBJ2-3,TRBV7-6,ASSLAGGSTDTQY
-,TRBJ2-5,TRBV4-3,ASSPTSKTQY
-,TRBJ2-7,TRBV9,ASSKGGADYEQY
-,TRBJ2-3,TRBV3-1/TRBV3-2,ASTPQAGGTDTQY
-,TRBJ1-6,TRBV5-3,ARSWVPLVGGVASPLH
-,TRBJ1-4,TRBV29-1,SVVRREKLF
TRBD1,TRBJ1-2,TRBV11-3,ASSFSGRDSYGYT
TRBD2,TRBJ2-7,TRBV7-2,ASSLQAGGPYEQY
-,TRBJ2-3,TRBV12-3/TRBV12-4,ASSPVTDTQY
-,TRBJ2-2,TRBV10-3,AISERGTATGELF
-,TRBJ1-5,TRBV6-4,ASSGDWNQPQH
TRBD1,TRBJ2-3,TRBV27,ASSRRTGLVNTQY
TRBD1,TRBJ1-5,TRBV6-2/TRBV6-3,ASSYSPGQGFTLNQPQH
-,TRBJ2-2,TRBV2,ASRIGANTGELF
TRBD1,TRBJ2-7,TRBV5-1,ASSLGGTGGYEQY
-,TRBJ2-2,TRBV28,ASSLSRGNTGELF
TRBD1,TRBJ1-4,TRBV4-1,ASSQDNRGGTNEKLF
TRBD2,TRBJ2-1,TRBV27,ASKSGGASYNEQF